Many counts were recorded for the clone carrying this T cell receptor (beta chain). This record belongs to a study of human T cells and chemical hapten exposure. TCRdb re-analysed the RACE reads in MiXCR, keeping a single row per CDR3 protein. The sample records hundreds of thousands of distinct CDR3 sequences, under 6.5% being singletons. The time point is: patch test 2, 6 weeks after DPC sensitization. Treatment reported: therapeutic diphenylcyclopropenone sensitization with weekly scalp DPC. CDR3 length equals 17 residues. In germline, CDR1 is MNHEY, CDR2 SMNVEV (reference sequence). The V gene end was trimmed by 7 bases and the J gene end by 7 bases; junction bases not matched to a gene: 16.

The chain employs TRBV27 and TRBJ1-2, with 12 bases aligning to TRBD1. Sequencing was performed on whole blood, taken in connection with sensitization to the hapten diphenylcyclopropenone (DPC). The receptor was derived from a woman under 30 with alopecia areata. Some clones in this sample may be carry-over from other donors' samples. CDR3 residues: CASMSPAGQGAGSGYTF. CDR3 DNA: TGTGCCAGCATGAGCCCCGCGGGACAGGGGGCCGGGAGTGGCTACACCTTC.